The present TCR beta chain was sequenced within a study of blood T cell repertoires in COVID-19. Trimming removed 2 bases from V and 1 base from J, with 5 bases in between. CDR1 and CDR2 from the germline V gene are MDHEN and SYDVKM. The CDR3 runs to 13 residues. Method: immunoSEQ multiplex PCR; TCRdb's copy keeps in-frame clones and lacks some. In the table there are roughly 200,000 clones, 86% of which are singletons. This rearrangement joins TRBV28 to TRBJ1-1; D call uncertain. The sample consisted of peripheral blood. The receptor's source is a woman in her 30s with active or convalescent COVID-19. CDR3 in DNA: TGTGCCAGCAGTTTACTACGGAACACTGAAGCTTTCTTT. As protein: CASSLLRNTEAFF.